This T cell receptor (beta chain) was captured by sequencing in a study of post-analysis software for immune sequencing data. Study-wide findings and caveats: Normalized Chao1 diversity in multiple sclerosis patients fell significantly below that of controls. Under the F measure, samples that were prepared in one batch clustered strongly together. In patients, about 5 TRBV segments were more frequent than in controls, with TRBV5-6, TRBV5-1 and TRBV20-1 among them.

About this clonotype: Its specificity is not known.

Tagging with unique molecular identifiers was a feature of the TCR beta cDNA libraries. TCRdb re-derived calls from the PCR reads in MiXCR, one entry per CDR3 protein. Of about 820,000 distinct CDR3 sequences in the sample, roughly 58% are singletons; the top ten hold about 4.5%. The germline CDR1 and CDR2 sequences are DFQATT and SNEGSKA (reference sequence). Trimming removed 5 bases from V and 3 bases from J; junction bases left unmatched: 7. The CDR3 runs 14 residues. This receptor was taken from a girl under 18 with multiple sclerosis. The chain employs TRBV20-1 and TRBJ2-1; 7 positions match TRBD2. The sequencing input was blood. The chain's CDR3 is CSARTSGDYNEQFF. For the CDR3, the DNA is TGCAGTGCTCGGACGAGCGGGGACTACAATGAGCAGTTCTTC.